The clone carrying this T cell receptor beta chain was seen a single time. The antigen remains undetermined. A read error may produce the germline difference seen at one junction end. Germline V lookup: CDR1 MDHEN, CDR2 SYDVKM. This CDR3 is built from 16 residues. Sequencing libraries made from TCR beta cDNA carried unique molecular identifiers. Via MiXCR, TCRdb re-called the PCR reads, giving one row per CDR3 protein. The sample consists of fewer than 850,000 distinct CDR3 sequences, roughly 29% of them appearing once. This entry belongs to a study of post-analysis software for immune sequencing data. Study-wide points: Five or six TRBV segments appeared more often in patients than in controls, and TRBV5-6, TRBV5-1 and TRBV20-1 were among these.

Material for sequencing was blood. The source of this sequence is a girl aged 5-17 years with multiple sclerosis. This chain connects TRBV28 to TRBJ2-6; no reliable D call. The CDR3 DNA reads TGCGCCAGCAGTCCGCCGAGCTCTCCAGGGGCCAACGTCCTGACTTTC. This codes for CASSPPSSPGANVLTF.